The entry below describes one TCR beta chain. There are 14 residues in the CDR3. Germline V gene sequence: CDR1 KGHSH, CDR2 LQKENI. Trimming cost V 4 bases and J 5 bases, with 12 bases left between them. These data are taken from a study of T cell responses to AZD1222 COVID-19 vaccine. Analyses pooled second doses at about 4 or about 12 weeks. Using immunoSEQ multiplex PCR, the repertoire was profiled, and TCRdb retains in-frame clones only, with some absent. The sample comprises 150,000 to 200,000 clones, 92% of which are singletons, and about 1.1% rests with the top ten. The chain combines TRBV18 with TRBJ1-5; D perhaps matches TRBD1 (5 bases). Sample: peripheral blood, taken 28 days after the second AZD1222 dose. The TCR originated in an adult who received the AZD1222 COVID-19 vaccine. CDR3 region: CASSQGREDQPQHF. The CDR3 DNA follows: TGTGCCAGCTCACAGGGGAGGGAAGATCAGCCCCAGCATTTT.